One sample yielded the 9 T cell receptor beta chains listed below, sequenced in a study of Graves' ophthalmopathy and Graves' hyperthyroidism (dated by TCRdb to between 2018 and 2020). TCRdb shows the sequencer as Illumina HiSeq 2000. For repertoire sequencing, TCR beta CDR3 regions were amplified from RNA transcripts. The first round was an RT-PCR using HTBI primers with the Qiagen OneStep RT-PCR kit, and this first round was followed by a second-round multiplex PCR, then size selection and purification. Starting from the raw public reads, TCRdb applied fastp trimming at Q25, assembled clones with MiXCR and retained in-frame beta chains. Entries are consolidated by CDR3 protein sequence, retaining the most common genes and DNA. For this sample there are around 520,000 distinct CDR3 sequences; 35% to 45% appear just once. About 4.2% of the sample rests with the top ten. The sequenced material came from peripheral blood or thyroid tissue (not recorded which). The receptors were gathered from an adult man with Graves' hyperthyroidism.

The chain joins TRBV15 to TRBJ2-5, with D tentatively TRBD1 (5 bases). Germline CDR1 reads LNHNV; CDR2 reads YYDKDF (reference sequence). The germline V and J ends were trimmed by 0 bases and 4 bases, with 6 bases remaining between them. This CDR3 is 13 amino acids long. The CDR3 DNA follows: TGTGCCACCAGCAGAGATCAGGGAGAGACCCAGTACTTC. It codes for CATSRDQGETQYF.

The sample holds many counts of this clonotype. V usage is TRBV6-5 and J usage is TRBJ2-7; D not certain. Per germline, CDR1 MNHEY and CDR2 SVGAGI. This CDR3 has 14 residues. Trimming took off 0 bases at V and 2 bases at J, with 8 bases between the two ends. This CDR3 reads CASSYSAAAYEQYF. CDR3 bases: TGTGCCAGCAGTTACTCTGCCGCCGCCTACGAGCAGTACTTC.

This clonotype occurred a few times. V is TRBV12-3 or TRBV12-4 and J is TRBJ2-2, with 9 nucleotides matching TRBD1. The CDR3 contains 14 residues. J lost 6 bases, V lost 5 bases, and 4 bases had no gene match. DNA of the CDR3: TGTGCCAGCAGTCAGGGACAGGGAGCCGGGGAGCTGTTTTTT. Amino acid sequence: CASSQGQGAGELFF.

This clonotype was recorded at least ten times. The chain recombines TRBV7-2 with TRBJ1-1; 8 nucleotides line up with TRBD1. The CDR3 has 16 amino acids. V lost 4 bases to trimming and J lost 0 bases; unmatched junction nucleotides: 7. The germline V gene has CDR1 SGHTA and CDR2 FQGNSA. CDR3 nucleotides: TGTGCCAGCAGCTCAAACAGGGGGGGCATGAACACTGAAGCTTTCTTT. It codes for CASSSNRGGMNTEAFF. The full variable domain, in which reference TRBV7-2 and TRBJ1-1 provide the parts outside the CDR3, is GAGVSQSPSNKVTEKGKDVELRCDPISGHTALYWYRQSLGQGLEFLIYFQGNSAPDKSGLPSDRFSAERTGGSVSTLTIQRTQQEDSAVYLCASSSNRGGMNTEAFFGQGTRLTVV.

The CDR3 DNA reads as TGTGCCAGCAGTACATCGACAGGGGGATTTTCCGGGGAGCTGTTTTTT. It yields the protein CASSTSTGGFSGELFF. The chain carries TRBV12-3 or TRBV12-4 and TRBJ2-2, with 9 bases that match TRBD1. The CDR3 sequence is 16 residues long. Losses at the gene ends were 5 bases for V and 6 bases for J; bases not matched to a gene: 10.

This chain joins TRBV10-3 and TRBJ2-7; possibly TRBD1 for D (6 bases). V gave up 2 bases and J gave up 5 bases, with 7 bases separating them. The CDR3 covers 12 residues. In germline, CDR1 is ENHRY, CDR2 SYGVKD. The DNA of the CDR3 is TGTGCCATCAGTGAGCCAGGGGACGAGCAGTACTTC. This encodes CAISEPGDEQYF.

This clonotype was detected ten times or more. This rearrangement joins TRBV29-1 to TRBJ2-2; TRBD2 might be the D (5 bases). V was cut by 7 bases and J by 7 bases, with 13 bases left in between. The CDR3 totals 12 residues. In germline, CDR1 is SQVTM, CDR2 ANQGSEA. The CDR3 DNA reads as TGCAGCGCGTTTCTAGGGAGCGGGGAGCTGTTTTTT. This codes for CSAFLGSGELFF.

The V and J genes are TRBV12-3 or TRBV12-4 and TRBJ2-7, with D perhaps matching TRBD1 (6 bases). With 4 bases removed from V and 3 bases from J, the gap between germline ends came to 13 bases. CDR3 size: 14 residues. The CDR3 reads CASSWLDRYYEQYF. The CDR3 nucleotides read TGTGCCAGCAGTTGGCTGGACAGATACTACGAGCAGTACTTC.

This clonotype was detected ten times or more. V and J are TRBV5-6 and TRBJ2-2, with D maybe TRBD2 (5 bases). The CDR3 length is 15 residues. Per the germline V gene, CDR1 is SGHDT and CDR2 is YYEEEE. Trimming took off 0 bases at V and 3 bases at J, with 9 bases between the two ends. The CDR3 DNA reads TGTGCCAGCAGCTTGGCCGGGGTATACACCGGGGAGCTGTTTTTT. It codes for CASSLAGVYTGELFF.